A selection of T cell receptor beta chains follows, all from one sample in a study of blood T cell repertoires in COVID-19. Sequencing was performed with immunoSEQ multiplex PCR; in TCRdb, only in-frame clones are kept and a portion is missing. The sample has about 300,000 clones, about 87% seen once. Sequencing input: peripheral blood. These receptors came from a man in his 70s with acute or convalescent COVID-19. Both conserved end residues are part of each CDR3. A D gene is named only where the DNA matches it firmly. Some rows have no size entry. The others give once, few or many, or a class for an expanded clone.

V gene: TRBV11-2; CDR3 length: 15; clone size: .; J gene: TRBJ2-3; D gene: TRBD1; CDR3 DNA: TGTGCCAGCAGCTTAACAGGGGACCCCACAGATACGCAGTATTTT; CDR3 protein: CASSLTGDPTDTQYF
V gene: TRBV7-9; CDR3 length: 11; clone size: once; J gene: TRBJ2-5; D gene: .; CDR3 DNA: TGTGCCAGCTGGCATGGAGAGACCCAGTACTTC; CDR3 protein: CASWHGETQYF
V gene: TRBV28; CDR3 length: 15; clone size: .; J gene: TRBJ1-2; D gene: TRBD1; CDR3 DNA: TGTGCCAGCAACCCTATGGGGGACAGATCGCGCGGCTACACCTTC; CDR3 protein: CASNPMGDRSRGYTF
V gene: TRBV11-3; CDR3 length: 13; clone size: .; J gene: TRBJ2-2; D gene: .; CDR3 DNA: TGTGCCAGCAGCTTAGATCGGACCGGGGAGCTGTTTTTT; CDR3 protein: CASSLDRTGELFF
V gene: TRBV5-6; CDR3 length: 18; clone size: .; J gene: TRBJ2-6; D gene: .; CDR3 DNA: TGTGCCAGCAGCTTGGTACACCATGGAGTATCTGGGGCCAACGTCCTGACTTTC; CDR3 protein: CASSLVHHGVSGANVLTF
V gene: TRBV28; CDR3 length: 15; clone size: .; J gene: TRBJ2-7; D gene: TRBD2; CDR3 DNA: TGTGCCAGCAATACCGGGACTAGCGGATACTACGAGCAGTACTTC; CDR3 protein: CASNTGTSGYYEQYF
V gene: TRBV2; CDR3 length: 15; clone size: once; J gene: TRBJ2-2; D gene: .; CDR3 DNA: TGTGCCAGCAGTCAGGGCACGGCTTTAAACGGGGAGCTGTTTTTT; CDR3 protein: CASSQGTALNGELFF
V gene: TRBV5-1; CDR3 length: 14; clone size: few; J gene: TRBJ1-2; D gene: TRBD1; CDR3 DNA: TGCGCCAGCAGCGTGGGACAGGGGGCCGATGGCTACACCTTC; CDR3 protein: CASSVGQGADGYTF
V gene: TRBV30; CDR3 length: 19; clone size: .; J gene: TRBJ2-5; D gene: TRBD2; CDR3 DNA: TGTGCCTGGGGACCTCGGACTAGCGGGGGGTCGCTGTGGTGGGAGACCCAGTACTTC; CDR3 protein: CAWGPRTSGGSLWWETQYF
V gene: TRBV9; CDR3 length: 15; clone size: few; J gene: TRBJ2-7; D gene: TRBD1; CDR3 DNA: TGTGCCAGCAGCGCGGGGACAGGGTTTTACAACGAGCAGTACTTC; CDR3 protein: CASSAGTGFYNEQYF
V gene: TRBV6-2/TRBV6-3; CDR3 length: 13; clone size: once; J gene: TRBJ2-2; D gene: .; CDR3 DNA: TGTGCCAGCAGTTACCTCGGCGGCGGGGAGCTGTTTTTT; CDR3 protein: CASSYLGGGELFF
V gene: TRBV27; CDR3 length: 15; clone size: once; J gene: TRBJ1-2; D gene: TRBD1; CDR3 DNA: TGTGCCAGCAGTTTTCGGACAGGGGGCGCGAATGGCTACACCTTC; CDR3 protein: CASSFRTGGANGYTF
V gene: TRBV27; CDR3 length: 16; clone size: .; J gene: TRBJ1-2; D gene: TRBD1; CDR3 DNA: TGTGCCAGCAGTCCCGGCCTCACCGGGACAGGGGGCGGCTACACCTTC; CDR3 protein: CASSPGLTGTGGGYTF
V gene: TRBV7-2; CDR3 length: 15; clone size: .; J gene: TRBJ2-7; D gene: TRBD2; CDR3 DNA: TGTGCCAGCAGCTTAGCTGAGCGGGGGGGTATCGAGCAGTACTTC; CDR3 protein: CASSLAERGGIEQYF
V gene: TRBV6-6; CDR3 length: 15; clone size: .; J gene: TRBJ1-5; D gene: .; CDR3 DNA: TGTGCCAGCACAAGAGACACGGCTGGCAATCAGCCCCAGCATTTT; CDR3 protein: CASTRDTAGNQPQHF
V gene: TRBV5-1; CDR3 length: 16; clone size: .; J gene: TRBJ2-2; D gene: .; CDR3 DNA: TGCGCCAGCAGCTTTCAGGGGGGAACGAACACCGGGGAGCTGTTTTTT; CDR3 protein: CASSFQGGTNTGELFF
V gene: TRBV7-2; CDR3 length: 14; clone size: once; J gene: TRBJ2-5; D gene: .; CDR3 DNA: TGTGCCAGCAGCTTAGCGGGCCCTGGGGAGACCCAGTACTTC; CDR3 protein: CASSLAGPGETQYF
V gene: TRBV15; CDR3 length: 13; clone size: once; J gene: TRBJ2-3; D gene: .; CDR3 DNA: TGTGCCACCAGCAGGGGAGGCACAGATACGCAGTATTTT; CDR3 protein: CATSRGGTDTQYF
V gene: TRBV30; CDR3 length: 13; clone size: .; J gene: TRBJ1-1; D gene: .; CDR3 DNA: TGTGCCTGGATCCACAGGAGGAACACTGAAGCTTTCTTT; CDR3 protein: CAWIHRRNTEAFF
V gene: TRBV18; CDR3 length: 14; clone size: .; J gene: TRBJ2-7; D gene: TRBD1; CDR3 DNA: TGTGCCAGCTCCGAACGACAGGGGATATACGAGCAGTACTTC; CDR3 protein: CASSERQGIYEQYF
V gene: TRBV2; CDR3 length: 15; clone size: .; J gene: TRBJ1-6; D gene: TRBD1; CDR3 DNA: TGTGCCAGCAGTGAAAGGACAGGGATAAGTTCACCCCTCCACTTT; CDR3 protein: CASSERTGISSPLHF
V gene: TRBV7-2; CDR3 length: 17; clone size: .; J gene: TRBJ2-5; D gene: TRBD1; CDR3 DNA: TGTGCCAGCAGCTTACCTAATGGGACAGGGTTGAGGCAGACCCAGTACTTC; CDR3 protein: CASSLPNGTGLRQTQYF
V gene: TRBV5-1; CDR3 length: 13; clone size: .; J gene: TRBJ1-2; D gene: .; CDR3 DNA: TGCGCCAGCAGCTTGGTCCAGGGGTCAGGCTACACCTTC; CDR3 protein: CASSLVQGSGYTF
V gene: TRBV13; CDR3 length: 13; clone size: once; J gene: TRBJ1-6; D gene: .; CDR3 DNA: TGTGCCAGCAGCTCAACTAGAGGTTCACCCCTCCACTTT; CDR3 protein: CASSSTRGSPLHF
V gene: TRBV19; CDR3 length: 15; clone size: .; J gene: TRBJ2-1; D gene: TRBD1; CDR3 DNA: TGTGCCAGTAGATTGGACAGGAGCTCCTACAATGAGCAGTTCTTC; CDR3 protein: CASRLDRSSYNEQFF
V gene: TRBV28; CDR3 length: 14; clone size: .; J gene: TRBJ2-5; D gene: .; CDR3 DNA: TGTGCCAGCAGACCCTCCGAGCTTTGGGAGACCCAGTACTTC; CDR3 protein: CASRPSELWETQYF
V gene: TRBV6-6; CDR3 length: 14; clone size: once; J gene: TRBJ2-7; D gene: .; CDR3 DNA: TGTGCCAGCAGTTACTCCCAGGGGGGAGGCGAGCAGTACTTC; CDR3 protein: CASSYSQGGGEQYF
V gene: TRBV19; CDR3 length: 16; clone size: once; J gene: TRBJ1-2; D gene: TRBD1; CDR3 DNA: TGTGCCAGTAGTACCCGGACGGGACAGGGGAACTATGGCTACACCTTC; CDR3 protein: CASSTRTGQGNYGYTF
V gene: TRBV19; CDR3 length: 13; clone size: .; J gene: TRBJ1-1; D gene: TRBD1; CDR3 DNA: TGTGCCAGTACCTACCAGGGGGTCTCTGAAGCTTTCTTT; CDR3 protein: CASTYQGVSEAFF
V gene: TRBV19; CDR3 length: 19; clone size: .; J gene: TRBJ2-3; D gene: TRBD2; CDR3 DNA: TGTGCCAGTAGTACGCAAACTAGCGGGAGGGCCGTGGGCACAGATACGCAGTATTTT; CDR3 protein: CASSTQTSGRAVGTDTQYF
V gene: TRBV19; CDR3 length: 16; clone size: .; J gene: TRBJ2-1; D gene: TRBD2; CDR3 DNA: TGTGCCAGTAGTACCTTAGGACTAGCGGCATACAATGAGCAGTTCTTC; CDR3 protein: CASSTLGLAAYNEQFF
V gene: TRBV10-3; CDR3 length: 13; clone size: few; J gene: TRBJ2-7; D gene: TRBD2; CDR3 DNA: TGTGCCATCAAGGAGCGGGACTCCTACGAGCAGTACTTC; CDR3 protein: CAIKERDSYEQYF
V gene: TRBV2; CDR3 length: 13; clone size: .; J gene: TRBJ2-3; D gene: TRBD2; CDR3 DNA: TGTGCCAGCACTCTAAATGGGGGGACTAGCGGAGATTTT; CDR3 protein: CASTLNGGTSGDF
V gene: TRBV19; CDR3 length: 20; clone size: .; J gene: TRBJ2-1; D gene: TRBD2; CDR3 DNA: TGTGCCAGTCGTGGCCGTACCGGGACTAGCGGGATCTGGAGTCTCAATGAGCAGTTCTTC; CDR3 protein: CASRGRTGTSGIWSLNEQFF
V gene: TRBV3-1/TRBV3-2; CDR3 length: 14; clone size: once; J gene: TRBJ1-6; D gene: .; CDR3 DNA: TGTGCCAGCAGCCCCCGGGGTGGTGGTTCACCCCTCCACTTT; CDR3 protein: CASSPRGGGSPLHF
V gene: TRBV10-3; CDR3 length: 13; clone size: .; J gene: TRBJ2-2; D gene: TRBD1; CDR3 DNA: TGTGCCACCGAAAAACAGGGGATCGGGGAGCTGTTTTTT; CDR3 protein: CATEKQGIGELFF
V gene: TRBV29-1; CDR3 length: 15; clone size: .; J gene: TRBJ2-3; D gene: TRBD2; CDR3 DNA: TGCAGCTCTGGGGGGACTAGCGGAATCACAGATACGCAGTATTTT; CDR3 protein: CSSGGTSGITDTQYF
V gene: TRBV4-2; CDR3 length: 16; clone size: once; J gene: TRBJ1-1; D gene: .; CDR3 DNA: TGTGCCAGCAGCCAGTCTTGGGCAGGGTCGAACACTGAAGCTTTCTTT; CDR3 protein: CASSQSWAGSNTEAFF
V gene: TRBV18; CDR3 length: 16; clone size: .; J gene: TRBJ1-3; D gene: TRBD1; CDR3 DNA: TGTGCCAGCTCACCCCGGGGGACAGGGGTCGAAAACACCATATATTTT; CDR3 protein: CASSPRGTGVENTIYF
V gene: TRBV3-1/TRBV3-2; CDR3 length: 15; clone size: .; J gene: TRBJ2-4; D gene: TRBD1; CDR3 DNA: TGTGCCAGCAGCCCGACAGGGGCTGCCAAAAACATTCAGTACTTC; CDR3 protein: CASSPTGAAKNIQYF
V gene: TRBV7-2; CDR3 length: 15; clone size: .; J gene: TRBJ2-5; D gene: .; CDR3 DNA: TGTGCCAGCAGCCCCGGAAGGGGGGGGTTGGAGACCCAGTACTTC; CDR3 protein: CASSPGRGGLETQYF
V gene: TRBV18; CDR3 length: 12; clone size: .; J gene: TRBJ1-2; D gene: .; CDR3 DNA: TGTGCCAGTACAGTTCTACGGGGAGGCTACACCTTC; CDR3 protein: CASTVLRGGYTF
V gene: TRBV2; CDR3 length: 18; clone size: .; J gene: TRBJ2-7; D gene: TRBD2; CDR3 DNA: TGTGCCAGCAGTTCTCTAACTCGGACGAGCGGGGCACCCTACGAGCAGTACTTC; CDR3 protein: CASSSLTRTSGAPYEQYF
V gene: TRBV7-9; CDR3 length: 15; clone size: .; J gene: TRBJ2-5; D gene: .; CDR3 DNA: TGTGCCAGCAGCTCGATGGGTGGGGGCGCGGATACCCAGTACTTC; CDR3 protein: CASSSMGGGADTQYF
V gene: TRBV28; CDR3 length: 13; clone size: .; J gene: TRBJ2-7; D gene: TRBD2; CDR3 DNA: TGTGCCAGCAGTGTGGGGACTATGGGGGAGCAGTACTTC; CDR3 protein: CASSVGTMGEQYF
V gene: TRBV18; CDR3 length: 12; clone size: .; J gene: TRBJ2-7; D gene: .; CDR3 DNA: TGTGCCAGCTCCCCTACAGCCTACGAGCAGTACTTC; CDR3 protein: CASSPTAYEQYF
V gene: TRBV5-8; CDR3 length: 15; clone size: once; J gene: TRBJ2-5; D gene: TRBD2; CDR3 DNA: TGTGCCAGCAGCTTGGGACTAGCGCTCCAAGAGACCCAGTACTTC; CDR3 protein: CASSLGLALQETQYF
V gene: TRBV6-2/TRBV6-3; CDR3 length: 14; clone size: .; J gene: TRBJ2-7; D gene: .; CDR3 DNA: TGTGCCAGCAGTCCCTACAGGGTACTTTCCGAGCAGTACTTC; CDR3 protein: CASSPYRVLSEQYF
V gene: TRBV2; CDR3 length: 13; clone size: .; J gene: TRBJ1-1; D gene: .; CDR3 DNA: TGTGCCAGCAGCGGACAGATGAACACTGAAGCTTTCTTT; CDR3 protein: CASSGQMNTEAFF
V gene: TRBV11-2; CDR3 length: 18; clone size: .; J gene: TRBJ1-2; D gene: .; CDR3 DNA: TGTGCCAGCAGCTTAGTCCCCGTCCGAGGGGGGGGTAACTATGGCTACACCTTC; CDR3 protein: CASSLVPVRGGGNYGYTF
V gene: TRBV24-1; CDR3 length: 16; clone size: .; J gene: TRBJ2-1; D gene: TRBD2; CDR3 DNA: TGTGCCACCAGTGACCCCCACGGGAGGGCTGGGGATGAGCAGTTCTTC; CDR3 protein: CATSDPHGRAGDEQFF
V gene: TRBV28; CDR3 length: 15; clone size: .; J gene: TRBJ1-6; D gene: .; CDR3 DNA: TGTGCCAGCAGCCAGGGTTTAGAGGTTAATTCACCCCTCCACTTT; CDR3 protein: CASSQGLEVNSPLHF